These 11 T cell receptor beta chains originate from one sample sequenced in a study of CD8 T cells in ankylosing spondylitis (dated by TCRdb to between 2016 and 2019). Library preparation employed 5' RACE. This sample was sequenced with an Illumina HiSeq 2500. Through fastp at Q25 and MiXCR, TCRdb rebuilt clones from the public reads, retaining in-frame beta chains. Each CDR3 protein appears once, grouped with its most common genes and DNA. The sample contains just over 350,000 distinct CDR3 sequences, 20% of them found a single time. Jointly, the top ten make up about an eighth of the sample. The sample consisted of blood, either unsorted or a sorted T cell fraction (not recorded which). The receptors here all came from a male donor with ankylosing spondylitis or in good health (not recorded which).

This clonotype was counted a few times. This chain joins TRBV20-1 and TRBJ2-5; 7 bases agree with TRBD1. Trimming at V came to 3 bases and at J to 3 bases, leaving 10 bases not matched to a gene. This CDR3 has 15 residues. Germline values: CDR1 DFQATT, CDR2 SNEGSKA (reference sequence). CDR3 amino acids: CSARADRDYKETQYF. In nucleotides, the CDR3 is TGCAGTGCTAGGGCTGACAGGGATTATAAAGAGACCCAGTACTTC.

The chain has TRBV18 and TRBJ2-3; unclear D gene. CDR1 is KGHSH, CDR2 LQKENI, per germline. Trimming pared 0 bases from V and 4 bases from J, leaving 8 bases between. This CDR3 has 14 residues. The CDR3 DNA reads TGTGCCAGCTCACCACCGGTTCAGCCAGATACGCAGTATTTT. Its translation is CASSPPVQPDTQYF.

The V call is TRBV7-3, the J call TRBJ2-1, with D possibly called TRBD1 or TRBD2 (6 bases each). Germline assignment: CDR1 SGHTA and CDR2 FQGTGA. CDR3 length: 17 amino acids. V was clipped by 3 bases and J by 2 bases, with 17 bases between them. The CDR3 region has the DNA TGTGCCAGCAGCTTCGGAGGGGGGACTCCTACCTACAATGAGCAGTTCTTC. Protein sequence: CASSFGGGTPTYNEQFF.

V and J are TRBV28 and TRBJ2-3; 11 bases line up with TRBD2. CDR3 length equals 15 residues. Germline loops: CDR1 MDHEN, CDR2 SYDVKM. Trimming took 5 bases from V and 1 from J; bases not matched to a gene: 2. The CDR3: CASSRGLAGTDTQYF. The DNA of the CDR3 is TGTGCCAGCAGTCGGGGACTAGCGGGCACAGATACGCAGTATTTT.

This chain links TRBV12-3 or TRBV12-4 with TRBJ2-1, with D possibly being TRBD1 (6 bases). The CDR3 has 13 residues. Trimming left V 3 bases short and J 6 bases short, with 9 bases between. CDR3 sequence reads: CASSFDRFNEQFF. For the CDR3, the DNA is TGTGCCAGCAGTTTCGACAGGTTCAATGAGCAGTTCTTC.

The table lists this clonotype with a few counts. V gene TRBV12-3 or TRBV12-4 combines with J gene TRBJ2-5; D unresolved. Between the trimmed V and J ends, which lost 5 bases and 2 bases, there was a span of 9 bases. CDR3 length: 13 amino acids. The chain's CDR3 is CASSEALQETQYF. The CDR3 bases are TGTGCCAGCAGTGAAGCCTTACAAGAGACCCAGTACTTC.

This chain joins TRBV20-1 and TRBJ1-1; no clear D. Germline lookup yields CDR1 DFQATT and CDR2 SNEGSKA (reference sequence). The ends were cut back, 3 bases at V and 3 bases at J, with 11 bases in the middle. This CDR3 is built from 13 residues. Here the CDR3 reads CSARDASDTEAFF. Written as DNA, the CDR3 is TGCAGTGCTAGGGATGCTTCGGACACTGAAGCTTTCTTT.

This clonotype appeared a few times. The CDR3 sequence is CASRSFESSTGELFF. The CDR3 coding sequence is TGTGCCAGCAGGTCGTTTGAATCAAGCACCGGGGAGCTGTTTTTT. The J gene is TRBJ2-2, the V gene TRBV12-3 or TRBV12-4; D is undetermined. Trimming left V 6 bases short and J 4 bases short, with 15 bases between. CDR3 length: 15 residues.

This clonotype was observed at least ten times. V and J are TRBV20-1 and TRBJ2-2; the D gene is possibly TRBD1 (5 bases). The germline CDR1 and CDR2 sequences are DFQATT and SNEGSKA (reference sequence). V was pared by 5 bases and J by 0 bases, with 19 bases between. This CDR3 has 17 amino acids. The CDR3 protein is CSAAARQQPSNTGELFF. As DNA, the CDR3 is TGCAGTGCTGCGGCGCGACAGCAACCCTCGAACACCGGGGAGCTGTTTTTT.

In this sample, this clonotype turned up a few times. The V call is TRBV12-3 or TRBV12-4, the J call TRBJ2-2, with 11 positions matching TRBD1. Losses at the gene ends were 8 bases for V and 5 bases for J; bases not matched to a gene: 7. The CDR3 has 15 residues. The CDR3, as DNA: TGTGCCAGCCGCGTTGGACAGGGGGCGACCGGGGAGCTGTTTTTT. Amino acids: CASRVGQGATGELFF.

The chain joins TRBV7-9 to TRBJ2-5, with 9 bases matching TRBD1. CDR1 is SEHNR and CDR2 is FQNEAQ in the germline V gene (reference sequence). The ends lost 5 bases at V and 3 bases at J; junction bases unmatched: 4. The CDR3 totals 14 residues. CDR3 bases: TGTGCCAGCAGCACAGGGGGCAGAAAAGAGACCCAGTACTTC. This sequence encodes CASSTGGRKETQYF.